Below, 13 T cell receptor beta chains from the same sample are listed, as sequenced in a study of T cells of healthy individuals. TCRdb redid the calling of the 5' RACE reads with MiXCR, one entry per CDR3 protein. Seen here are about 53,000 distinct CDR3 sequences, roughly 14% observed once, and the top ten hold about 16%. The receptors here all came from a human donor in good health.

The genes are TRBV4-3 and TRBJ1-5, with TRBD1 matching over 8 bases. This CDR3 region has 15 residues. Germline assignment: CDR1 LGHNA and CDR2 YSLEER. V was clipped by 0 bases and J by 6 bases; unmatched bases: 4. The CDR3 is CASSQERQGTQPQHF. The CDR3 nucleotides are TGCGCCAGCAGCCAAGAACGACAGGGGACTCAGCCCCAGCATTTT.

This clonotype was found many times. The chain combines TRBV7-9 with TRBJ2-5; D may be TRBD1 or TRBD2 (5 bases each). The V end was cut by 4 bases, the J end by 3 bases, with 12 bases between. The CDR3 consists of 14 residues. CDR1 and CDR2 (germline): SEHNR, FQNEAQ (reference sequence). The CDR3 protein is CASSSWDGEETQYF. CDR3 nucleotide sequence: TGTGCCAGCAGCTCCTGGGACGGGGAAGAGACCCAGTACTTC.

In this sample, this clonotype turned up many times. The chain has TRBV3-1 and TRBJ2-5; a possible D gene is TRBD2 (6 bases). CDR3 size: 17 residues. CDR1 and CDR2 from the germline V gene are LGHDT and YNNKEL (reference sequence). V lost 0 bases to trimming and J lost 4 bases, with 18 bases between them. The CDR3 protein is CASSQDRVGGGAETQYF. The CDR3, as DNA: TGTGCCAGCAGCCAAGATCGTGTGGGGGGTGGGGCAGAGACCCAGTACTTC.

The chain uses TRBV2 and TRBJ1-1; D gene uncertain. Trimming shortened V by 6 bases and J by 2 bases, and 10 bases separated the two germline ends. In germline, CDR1 is SNHLY, CDR2 FYNNEI. The CDR3 covers 13 residues. CDR3 sequence: CASSPQRNTEAFF. CDR3 DNA: TGTGCCAGCAGCCCACAGAGAAACACTGAAGCTTTCTTT.

This clonotype was detected many times. CDR3 in amino acids: CASSFGDNSPLHF. In nucleotides, the CDR3 is TGCGCCAGCAGCTTCGGAGATAATTCACCCCTCCACTTT. This chain joins TRBV5-1 and TRBJ1-6; no definite D call. CDR3 length equals 13 residues. The V and J ends lost 2 bases and 5 bases respectively, with 5 bases between them. CDR1 and CDR2 (germline): SGHRS, YFSETQ.

The V and J genes are TRBV27 and TRBJ2-7; D gene ambiguous. CDR1 and CDR2 from the germline V gene are MNHEY and SMNVEV (reference sequence). The V end lost 2 bases, the J end lost 6 bases, and 5 bases lay between the germline ends. The CDR3 covers 11 residues. The CDR3 sequence is CASSLGPEQYF. CDR3 DNA: TGTGCCAGCAGTTTAGGGCCCGAGCAGTACTTC.

This clonotype showed up just a few times. V gene TRBV20-1 combines with J gene TRBJ2-7, with 10 bases matching TRBD1. This CDR3 comprises 13 residues. Germline CDR1 and CDR2: DFQATT and SNEGSKA (reference sequence). J gave up 4 bases and V 7 bases, and 7 bases lay outside the gene matches. The CDR3 loop is CSGSTGGGYEQYF. CDR3 coding DNA: TGCAGTGGCTCGACAGGGGGCGGGTACGAGCAGTACTTC.

V gene TRBV14 combines with J gene TRBJ1-4, with D possibly matching TRBD1 (5 bases). The CDR3 has 14 amino acids. V gave up 2 bases and J gave up 2 bases, with 6 bases separating them. Germline V gene sequence: CDR1 SGHDN, CDR2 FVKESK. The CDR3 sequence is CASSQRQTNEKLFF. CDR3 nucleotide sequence: TGTGCCAGCAGCCAAAGACAGACTAATGAAAAACTGTTTTTT. The full variable domain, rest sourced from reference TRBV14 and TRBJ1-4, is EAGVTQFPSHSVIEKGQTVTLRCDPISGHDNLYWYRRVMGKEIKFLLHFVKESKQDESGMPNNRFLAERTGGTYSTLKVQPAELEDSGVYFCASSQRQTNEKLFFGSGTQLSVL.

This clonotype was picked up many times. The chain has TRBV20-1 and TRBJ1-2; no reliable D call. The length of the CDR3 is 11 residues. The germline V gene encodes CDR1 DFQATT and CDR2 SNEGSKA (reference sequence). The V end lost 7 bases, the J end lost 4 bases, and 10 bases lay between the germline ends. The CDR3 DNA reads TGCAGTGGTTCCGAGATCTATGGCTACACCTTC. This gives the protein CSGSEIYGYTF.

At least ten counts were recorded for this clonotype. The J gene is TRBJ2-3, the V gene TRBV7-2, with D perhaps matching TRBD2 (6 bases). Germline lookup yields CDR1 SGHTA and CDR2 FQGNSA. The CDR3 totals 19 residues. With 2 bases removed from V and 8 bases from J, the gap between germline ends came to 29 bases. The CDR3, as DNA: TGTGCCAGCAGCTTAAACTCTCGTCCCCCAGATCTGCGGGGTCCTACGCAGTATTTT. This translates into CASSLNSRPPDLRGPTQYF.

This clonotype came up a few times. The rearrangement uses TRBV6-5 and TRBJ1-6, with a weak D call TRBD1 (5 bases). Per germline, CDR1 MNHEY and CDR2 SVGAGI. V was clipped by 4 bases and J by 10 bases, with 17 bases between them. CDR3 length: 15 residues. The CDR3 DNA follows: TGTGCCAGCAGTTCGGATTTGGGGGGGAGATCACCCCTCCACTTT. Translated, it gives CASSSDLGGRSPLHF.

This rearrangement joins TRBV10-3 to TRBJ2-7; 8 bases match TRBD2. CDR1 and CDR2 from the germline V gene are ENHRY and SYGVKD. This CDR3 region has 13 residues. The junction had 9 bases not matched to a gene; V was cut back by 11 bases and J by 3 bases. The CDR3 reads CASKRGQGYEQYF. The CDR3 DNA follows: TGTGCCTCTAAGCGGGGGCAAGGCTACGAGCAGTACTTC.

V and J are TRBV10-3 and TRBJ2-1; perhaps TRBD1 as D (6 bases). The V end was cut by 3 bases, the J end by 7 bases, with 13 bases between. Germline V lookup: CDR1 ENHRY, CDR2 SYGVKD. There are 14 residues in the CDR3. As DNA, the CDR3 is TGTGCCATCAGTGATACGGACAGAGTTAATGAGCAGTTCTTC. This gives the protein CAISDTDRVNEQFF.